What follows are 3 T cell receptor beta chains derived from one specimen sequenced in a study of CD8 T cells in ankylosing spondylitis. Using its own MiXCR run on the 5' RACE reads, TCRdb lists one record per CDR3 protein. The profile shows under 150,000 distinct CDR3 sequences, around 9.3% of them singletons. Sample: blood, either unsorted or a sorted T cell fraction (not recorded which). Every receptor here comes from a male donor with ankylosing spondylitis or in good health (not recorded which).

This clonotype was counted ten times or more. The chain combines TRBV7-9 with TRBJ2-5; D remains unclear. In germline, CDR1 is SEHNR, CDR2 FQNEAQ (reference sequence). Trimming removed 0 bases from V and 4 bases from J, with 6 bases in between. The CDR3 is made up of 13 amino acids. CDR3 sequence: CASSLAVAETQYF. CDR3 nucleotides: TGTGCCAGCAGCTTAGCGGTGGCAGAGACCCAGTACTTC. Full variable domain (missing parts from reference TRBV7-9 and TRBJ2-5): DTGVSQNPRHKITKRGQNVTFRCDPISEHNRLYWYRQTLGQGPEFLTYFQNEAQLEKSRLLSDRFSAERPKGSFSTLEIQRTEQGDSAMYLCASSLAVAETQYFGPGTRLLVL.

This clonotype has at least ten counts. This sequence joins TRBV29-1 and TRBJ2-3; D gene uncertain. The CDR3 runs 14 residues. The germline V gene has CDR1 SQVTM and CDR2 ANQGSEA. V was cut by 2 bases and J by 2 bases, with 11 bases left in between. CDR3 sequence (DNA): TGCAGCGTTGAATTCTTGGGGTCCACAGATACGCAGTATTTT. Amino acids: CSVEFLGSTDTQYF.

The genes are TRBV7-2 and TRBJ1-5; no clear D gene. V was shortened by 1 base and J by 2 bases, with 9 bases between the two germline ends. Germline V lookup: CDR1 SGHTA, CDR2 FQGNSA. This CDR3 has 15 residues. CDR3 sequence reads: CASSLVGFGNQPQHF. The CDR3 bases are TGTGCCAGCAGCTTAGTAGGGTTCGGCAATCAGCCCCAGCATTTT. The whole variable domain, filled in from reference TRBV7-2 and TRBJ1-5, reads GAGVSQSPSNKVTEKGKDVELRCDPISGHTALYWYRQSLGQGLEFLIYFQGNSAPDKSGLPSDRFSAERTGGSVSTLTIQRTQQEDSAVYLCASSLVGFGNQPQHFGDGTRLSIL.